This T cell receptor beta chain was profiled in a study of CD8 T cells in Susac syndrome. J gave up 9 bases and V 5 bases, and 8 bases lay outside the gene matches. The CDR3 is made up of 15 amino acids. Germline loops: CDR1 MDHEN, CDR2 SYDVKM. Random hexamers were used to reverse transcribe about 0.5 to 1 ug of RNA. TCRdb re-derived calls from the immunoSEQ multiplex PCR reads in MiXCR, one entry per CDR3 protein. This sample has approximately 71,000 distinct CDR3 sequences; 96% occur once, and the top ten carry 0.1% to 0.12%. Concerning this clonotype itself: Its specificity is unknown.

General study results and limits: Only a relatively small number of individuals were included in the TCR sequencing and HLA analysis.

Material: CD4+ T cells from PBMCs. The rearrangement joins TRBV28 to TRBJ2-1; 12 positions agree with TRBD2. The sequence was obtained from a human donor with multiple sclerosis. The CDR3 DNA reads TGTGCCAGCAGTCCGCTAGCGGGGGGGCGGGGTGAGCAGTTCTTC. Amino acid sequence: CASSPLAGGRGEQFF.